One and the same sample provided the 23 T cell receptor beta chains below, sequenced in a study of identifying expanded T cells in peripheral blood. Produced via immunoSEQ multiplex PCR; TCRdb's table is partial and in-frame only. The sample yields roughly 100,000 clones, roughly 88% seen once. The sample taken for sequencing was blood. These receptors were obtained from a person aged 18 to 70 in good health.

CDR3 DNA: TGTGCCAGCAGCTTAATATTCGGAAAAAATTCACCCCTCCACTTT. Its protein product is CASSLIFGKNSPLHF. The chain joins TRBV7-2 to TRBJ1-6; D not certain. V was cut by 2 bases and J by 7 bases, with 12 bases left in between. This CDR3 spans 15 amino acids. Germline lookup yields CDR1 SGHTA and CDR2 FQGNSA.

V and J are TRBV4-3 and TRBJ1-2; 8 bases match TRBD1. CDR1 is LGHNA, CDR2 YSLEER, per germline. The ends lost 1 base at V and 2 bases at J; junction bases unmatched: 15. The CDR3 totals 19 residues. This CDR3 is CASSQVWPGTGRGNYGYTF. As DNA, the CDR3 is TGCGCCAGCAGCCAAGTTTGGCCCGGGACAGGAAGGGGGAACTATGGCTACACCTTC.

This clone was detected once. V is TRBV28 and J is TRBJ1-1; 8 bases fit TRBD1. The ends lost 3 bases at V and 1 base at J; junction bases unmatched: 16. Germline CDR1 MDHEN, CDR2 SYDVKM. The CDR3 runs to 19 residues. The CDR3 nucleotides read TGTGCCAGCAGTTTCGTAAAGGGGACAGGAGCTAGTGGGAACACTGAAGCTTTCTTT. Amino acid sequence: CASSFVKGTGASGNTEAFF. The full variable domain, its missing parts supplied by reference TRBV28 and TRBJ1-1, is DVKVTQSSRYLVKRTGEKVFLECVQDMDHENMFWYRQDPGLGLRLIYFSYDVKMKEKGDIPEGYSVSREKKERFSLILESASTNQTSMYLCASSFVKGTGASGNTEAFFGQGTRLTVV.

In DNA, the CDR3 is TGTGCCACCAGCAGACCCGGACTGCTTCGCGACAATGAGCAGTTCTTC. Translating it yields CATSRPGLLRDNEQFF. The chain uses TRBV15 and TRBJ2-1; TRBD2 is a possible D gene (5 bases). Trimming removed 2 bases at V and 5 bases at J, with 16 bases between. Per germline, CDR1 LNHNV and CDR2 YYDKDF (reference sequence). The CDR3 loop spans 16 amino acids.

The chain joins TRBV7-9 to TRBJ2-1; a weak D match, TRBD2 (6 bases). The CDR3 extends over 15 amino acids. Germline V lookup: CDR1 SEHNR, CDR2 FQNEAQ (reference sequence). V was cut by 1 base and J by 6 bases, with 13 bases left in between. This chain's CDR3 is CASSLVAERSNEQFF. The CDR3 DNA reads TGTGCCAGCAGCTTAGTAGCGGAGCGAAGCAATGAGCAGTTCTTC.

This chain links TRBV5-6 with TRBJ2-7; the match to TRBD2 covers 7 bases. Germline V lookup: CDR1 SGHDT, CDR2 YYEEEE. This CDR3 comprises 14 residues. V lost 3 bases to trimming and J lost 2 bases; unmatched junction nucleotides: 5. Written as DNA, the CDR3 is TGTGCCAGCAGCTCCCGCGGGGGTACCTACGAGCAGTACTTC. Protein product: CASSSRGGTYEQYF. The full variable domain, its missing parts supplied by reference TRBV5-6 and TRBJ2-7, is DAGVTQSPTHLIKTRGQQVTLRCSPKSGHDTVSWYQQALGQGPQFIFQYYEEEERQRGNFPDRFSGHQFPNYSSELNVNALLLGDSALYLCASSSRGGTYEQYFGPGTRLTVT.

The J gene is TRBJ2-7, the V gene TRBV16; maybe TRBD2 (5 bases). The V gene lost 3 bases and the J gene lost 3 bases, with 15 bases spanning the gap. The CDR3 has 15 amino acids. Germline lookup yields CDR1 KGHSY and CDR2 FQNENV. The CDR3 region is CASSQGPAGSYEQYF. CDR3 sequence (DNA): TGTGCCAGCAGCCAGGGTCCCGCGGGCAGCTACGAGCAGTACTTC. Full variable domain (outside the CDR3, taken from reference TRBV16 and TRBJ2-7): GEEVAQTPKHLVRGEGQKAKLYCAPIKGHSYVFWYQQVLKNEFKFLISFQNENVFDETGMPKERFSAKCLPNSPCSLEIQATKLEDSAVYFCASSQGPAGSYEQYFGPGTRLTVT.

A few counts support this clone. V usage is TRBV7-2 and J usage is TRBJ2-7; possible D gene TRBD1, 6 bases. Between the trimmed V and J ends, which lost 3 bases and 0 bases, there was a span of 9 bases. CDR1 is SGHTA, CDR2 FQGNSA, per germline. This CDR3 has 14 amino acids. The CDR3 reads CASSFNRVSYEQYF. The CDR3 coding sequence is TGTGCCAGCAGCTTTAACAGGGTCTCCTACGAGCAGTACTTC.

V usage is TRBV18 and J usage is TRBJ1-5; 9 positions agree with TRBD1. The germline gives CDR1 KGHSH, CDR2 LQKENI. The CDR3 is 14 residues long. V trimming: 3 bases; J trimming: 4 bases; junction bases outside the gene matches: 1. Written as DNA, the CDR3 is TGTGCCAGCTCACCTGACAGGGGGAATCAGCCCCAGCATTTT. Its translation: CASSPDRGNQPQHF.

The chain links TRBV5-8 to TRBJ2-2, with D hard to call. Germline CDR1 is SGHTS and CDR2 is YDEGEE. The CDR3 covers 13 residues. V shed 2 bases and J shed 5 bases, with 7 bases lying between them. In nucleotides, the CDR3 is TGTGCCAGCAGCTTTACGAGGACCGGGGAGCTGTTTTTT. Its protein product is CASSFTRTGELFF.

The rearrangement joins TRBV7-9 to TRBJ1-3; D gene uncertain. Germline CDR1 is SEHNR and CDR2 is FQNEAQ (reference sequence). V lost 2 bases and J 0 bases, leaving 8 bases between the germline ends. CDR3 length: 15 residues. DNA of the CDR3: TGTGCCAGCAGCTTAAGAGGTATCTCTGGAAACACCATATATTTT. Amino acid sequence: CASSLRGISGNTIYF.

J is TRBJ2-3 and V is TRBV25-1, with D perhaps matching TRBD1 (5 bases). CDR3 size: 14 residues. The V gene lost 2 bases and the J gene lost 6 bases, with 12 bases spanning the gap. CDR1 is MGHDK and CDR2 is SYGVNS in the germline V gene. This CDR3 reads CASSETVTEDTQYF. The CDR3 DNA reads as TGTGCCAGCAGTGAAACGGTGACAGAGGATACGCAGTATTTT.

Here the CDR3 DNA reads TGTGCCAGCAGCGTAGAAGGGCGGGAGGGCCTCTACGAGCAGTACTTC. This codes for CASSVEGREGLYEQYF. The genes are TRBV9 and TRBJ2-7, with 9 bases matching TRBD2. The junction had 7 bases not matched to a gene; V was cut back by 0 bases and J by 3 bases. This CDR3 is 16 amino acids long. CDR1 SGDLS and CDR2 YYNGEE come from the germline V gene. The full variable domain, completed using reference TRBV9 and TRBJ2-7, is DSGVTQTPKHLITATGQRVTLRCSPRSGDLSVYWYQQSLDQGLQFLIQYYNGEERAKGNILERFSAQQFPDLHSELNLSSLELGDSALYFCASSVEGREGLYEQYFGPGTRLTVT.

In its sample, this clone was seen a few times. The J gene is TRBJ1-2, the V gene TRBV7-2; 8 nucleotides match TRBD1. With 5 bases clipped from V and 3 bases from J, the junction kept 8 bases outside the gene matches. The CDR3 has 15 residues. Germline V lookup: CDR1 SGHTA, CDR2 FQGNSA. CDR3 loop: CASSTSQGAHYGYTF. The CDR3 DNA reads as TGTGCCAGCAGCACCTCTCAGGGGGCTCACTATGGCTACACCTTC.

CDR3 loop: CASSSSRLHNEQFF. The CDR3 region has the DNA TGTGCCAGCAGTTCATCCCGACTCCACAATGAGCAGTTCTTC. The V and J genes are TRBV27 and TRBJ2-1; D uncertain. V lost 4 bases, J lost 5 bases, and 12 bases lay in between. Germline lookup yields CDR1 MNHEY and CDR2 SMNVEV (reference sequence). The CDR3 length is 14 residues.

The chain couples TRBV2 to TRBJ2-5, with D perhaps TRBD1 (6 bases). Per the germline V gene, CDR1 is SNHLY and CDR2 is FYNNEI. The CDR3 is made up of 15 amino acids. V lost 3 bases and J lost 1, with 12 bases in between. The CDR3 nucleotides are TGTGCCAGCAGTGACAAAAGGACAGCCCAAGAGACCCAGTACTTC. Protein product: CASSDKRTAQETQYF.

V gene TRBV19 combines with J gene TRBJ1-4; D is possibly TRBD1 (6 bases). The germline CDR1 and CDR2 sequences are LNHDA and SQIVND (reference sequence). This CDR3 has 11 amino acids. CDR3 sequence (DNA): TGTGGTGGGGACATTAATGAAAAACTGTTTTTT. Protein product: CGGDINEKLFF.

This clone is a singleton in its sample. This chain connects TRBV4-1 to TRBJ1-3, with no clear D. Germline CDR1 MGHRA, CDR2 YSYEKL. There are 14 residues in the CDR3. The V and J ends lost 5 bases and 2 bases respectively, with 10 bases between them. This CDR3 reads CASSTAKAGNTIYF. DNA for the CDR3: TGCGCCAGCAGCACAGCCAAAGCTGGAAACACCATATATTTT.

This sequence joins TRBV15 and TRBJ1-6; D unresolved. CDR3 length: 12 residues. Germline V gene sequence: CDR1 LNHNV, CDR2 YYDKDF (reference sequence). V lost 1 base and J lost 13, with 8 bases in between. CDR3 amino acids: CATSRGPSPLHF. CDR3 bases: TGTGCCACCAGCAGAGGCCCGTCTCCCCTCCACTTT.

The chain joins TRBV27 to TRBJ1-5, with unresolved D. Trimming shortened V by 4 bases and J by 3 bases, and 10 bases separated the two germline ends. Germline-derived CDR1 and CDR2 are MNHEY and SMNVEV (reference sequence). This CDR3 contains 14 residues. DNA for the CDR3: TGTGCCAGCAGTTCCGGGTTCCTCAATCAGCCCCAGCATTTT. Translation: CASSSGFLNQPQHF.

V gene TRBV25-1 combines with J gene TRBJ2-5; 8 positions match TRBD1. With 2 bases clipped from V and 5 bases from J, the junction kept 7 bases outside the gene matches. This CDR3 is built from 15 residues. Germline CDR1 and CDR2: MGHDK and SYGVNS. CDR3 in amino acids: CASSELGQGGETQYF. The CDR3 nucleotides are TGTGCCAGCAGTGAACTTGGACAGGGCGGGGAGACCCAGTACTTC.

The rearrangement uses TRBV13 and TRBJ2-1; D gene uncertain. Germline V gene data show CDR1 as PRHDT and CDR2 as FYEKMQ (reference sequence). The CDR3 spans 14 residues. V was cut by 0 bases and J by 4 bases, with 7 bases left in between. CDR3 DNA: TGTGCCAGCAGCTTAGGGGCCCGGTACAATGAGCAGTTCTTC. Its translation: CASSLGARYNEQFF.

J is TRBJ1-2 and V is TRBV5-4; D perhaps matches TRBD1 (6 bases). Germline V CDR1 and CDR2: SGHNT, YYREEE (reference sequence). The CDR3 is 16 residues long. V was trimmed by 4 bases and J by 0 bases, leaving 16 bases between them. In nucleotides, the CDR3 is TGTGCCAGCAGCCCAATGAACAGGGCCTCTAACTATGGCTACACCTTC. Amino acid sequence: CASSPMNRASNYGYTF.